The T cell receptor (beta chain) under discussion was sequenced for a study of patients and donors after allogeneic stem cell transplantation. The CDR3 has 13 residues. The germline V and J ends were trimmed by 2 bases and 0 bases, with 4 bases remaining between them. Per the germline V gene, CDR1 is LNHDA and CDR2 is SQIVND (reference sequence). From the RT-PCR reads, TCRdb called clonotypes with MiXCR, one entry per CDR3 protein. This table holds approximately 430,000 distinct CDR3 sequences, 16% found once. The chain uses TRBV19 and TRBJ2-5; D is unclear. Specimen: blood, either unsorted or a sorted T cell fraction (not recorded which). The receptor comes from a human donor who was either an allogeneic HSCT recipient or a stem cell or donor lymphocyte infusion donor (not recorded which). It is not recorded whose cells these are; they may come from a transplant donor. The CDR3 coding sequence is TGTGCCAGTAGTATAATAGACCAAGAGACCCAGTACTTC. Translation gives CASSIIDQETQYF.